These T cell receptor beta chains were read from a single sample in a study of blood T cell repertoires in COVID-19. Method: immunoSEQ multiplex PCR; TCRdb's copy keeps in-frame clones and lacks some. In the table there are around 71,000 clones, 70% to 85% of which are singletons. Material: peripheral blood. These receptors were taken from a man between 65 and 85 years old with acute or convalescent COVID-19. CDR3s include the opening cysteine and the closing phenylalanine or tryptophan. Fields, in order: V gene, J gene, clone size, D gene, CDR3 protein, CDR3 DNA. D genes are given only for firm matches. Clone size is stated in some rows and not others, as once, few, many or a class when expanded.

V gene: TRBV30
J gene: TRBJ1-1
clone size: few
D gene: -
CDR3 protein: CAWKREENTEAFF
CDR3 DNA: TGTGCCTGGAAACGGGAAGAAAACACTGAAGCTTTCTTT

V gene: TRBV7-9
J gene: TRBJ2-2
clone size: -
D gene: TRBD1
CDR3 protein: CASSSLTGVVTGELFF
CDR3 DNA: TGTGCCAGCAGCTCCTTGACAGGGGTCGTCACCGGGGAGCTGTTTTTT

V gene: TRBV7-7
J gene: TRBJ2-2
clone size: -
D gene: TRBD2
CDR3 protein: CASSLALAGENTGELFF
CDR3 DNA: TGTGCCAGCAGCTTAGCCCTAGCGGGGGAGAACACCGGGGAGCTGTTTTTT

V gene: TRBV19
J gene: TRBJ1-6
clone size: few
D gene: TRBD1
CDR3 protein: CASSIGTGGTYNSPLHF
CDR3 DNA: TGTGCCAGTAGTATCGGAACAGGGGGGACCTATAATTCACCCCTCCACTTT

V gene: TRBV14
J gene: TRBJ2-7
clone size: -
D gene: -
CDR3 protein: CASSQETVGAYEQYF
CDR3 DNA: TGTGCCAGCAGCCAAGAGACAGTTGGTGCCTACGAGCAGTACTTC

V gene: TRBV12-5
J gene: TRBJ2-3
clone size: -
D gene: TRBD1
CDR3 protein: CASGMDRGPTDTQYF
CDR3 DNA: TGTGCTAGTGGAATGGACAGGGGGCCCACAGATACGCAGTATTTT

V gene: TRBV15
J gene: TRBJ1-4
clone size: -
D gene: TRBD1
CDR3 protein: CATSRKLGTVNEKLFF
CDR3 DNA: TGTGCCACCAGCCGTAAACTCGGGACAGTTAATGAAAAACTGTTTTTT

V gene: TRBV5-1
J gene: TRBJ2-5
clone size: -
D gene: -
CDR3 protein: CASSEWVGETQYF
CDR3 DNA: TGCGCCAGCTCGGAGTGGGTAGGAGAGACCCAGTACTTC

V gene: TRBV7-4
J gene: TRBJ2-7
clone size: -
D gene: -
CDR3 protein: CASSLVEGTYEQYF
CDR3 DNA: TGTGCCAGCAGCTTAGTCGAGGGTACCTACGAGCAGTACTTC

V gene: TRBV5-1
J gene: TRBJ2-1
clone size: -
D gene: TRBD2
CDR3 protein: CASSLGLADNEQFF
CDR3 DNA: TGCGCCAGCAGCTTGGGGCTAGCGGACAATGAGCAGTTCTTC

V gene: TRBV27
J gene: TRBJ1-5
clone size: -
D gene: -
CDR3 protein: CASSFASSGQPQHF
CDR3 DNA: TGTGCCAGCAGTTTTGCGTCCTCGGGTCAGCCCCAGCATTTT

V gene: TRBV20-1
J gene: TRBJ2-1
clone size: -
D gene: -
CDR3 protein: CSASGRYTYNEQFF
CDR3 DNA: TGCAGTGCTAGTGGCAGATACACCTACAATGAGCAGTTCTTC

V gene: TRBV24-1
J gene: TRBJ1-5
clone size: -
D gene: -
CDR3 protein: CATSDLESGQPQHF
CDR3 DNA: TGTGCCACCAGTGATTTGGAGAGCGGTCAGCCCCAGCATTTT

V gene: TRBV30
J gene: TRBJ1-1
clone size: -
D gene: TRBD1
CDR3 protein: CAWSPGTGHPNTEAFF
CDR3 DNA: TGTGCCTGGAGTCCTGGGACAGGTCACCCCAACACTGAAGCTTTCTTT

V gene: TRBV5-6
J gene: TRBJ2-3
clone size: -
D gene: TRBD1
CDR3 protein: CASSTGQGTDTQYF
CDR3 DNA: TGTGCCAGCAGCACCGGACAGGGCACAGATACGCAGTATTTT

V gene: TRBV27
J gene: TRBJ1-3
clone size: -
D gene: -
CDR3 protein: CASSFKSSGNTIYF
CDR3 DNA: TGTGCCAGCAGTTTCAAATCCTCTGGAAACACCATATATTTT

V gene: TRBV19
J gene: TRBJ2-6
clone size: -
D gene: TRBD1
CDR3 protein: CASSSGQAYSGANVLTF
CDR3 DNA: TGTGCCAGTAGTTCTGGACAGGCCTACTCTGGGGCCAACGTCCTGACTTTC

V gene: TRBV9
J gene: TRBJ2-1
clone size: -
D gene: TRBD1
CDR3 protein: CASSGGTGGNEQFF
CDR3 DNA: TGTGCCAGCAGCGGGGGGACAGGAGGGAATGAGCAGTTCTTC

V gene: TRBV5-6
J gene: TRBJ2-3
clone size: -
D gene: -
CDR3 protein: CASSPQALVGLDTQYF
CDR3 DNA: TGTGCCAGCAGCCCACAAGCCCTAGTCGGTTTAGATACGCAGTATTTT

V gene: TRBV24-1
J gene: TRBJ2-1
clone size: -
D gene: TRBD1
CDR3 protein: CATSVGTGGHDEQFF
CDR3 DNA: TGTGCCACCAGTGTGGGGACAGGGGGACACGATGAGCAGTTCTTC

V gene: TRBV30
J gene: TRBJ1-2
clone size: -
D gene: TRBD1
CDR3 protein: CAWKDRDDYGYTF
CDR3 DNA: TGTGCCTGGAAGGACAGGGATGACTATGGCTACACCTTC

V gene: TRBV6-5
J gene: TRBJ2-7
clone size: -
D gene: TRBD2
CDR3 protein: CASSPLAGAREQYF
CDR3 DNA: TGTGCCAGCAGTCCTCTAGCGGGAGCAAGGGAGCAGTACTTC

V gene: TRBV7-9
J gene: TRBJ2-5
clone size: -
D gene: TRBD2
CDR3 protein: CASSSGLAGVETQYF
CDR3 DNA: TGTGCCAGCAGCTCGGGACTAGCGGGAGTGGAGACCCAGTACTTC

V gene: TRBV4-3
J gene: TRBJ1-6
clone size: -
D gene: -
CDR3 protein: CASSRIDSSGSPLHF
CDR3 DNA: TGCGCCAGCAGCCGGATAGACAGCTCCGGTTCACCCCTCCACTTT

V gene: TRBV11-2
J gene: TRBJ2-3
clone size: -
D gene: -
CDR3 protein: CASSPNGTYADTQYF
CDR3 DNA: TGTGCCAGCAGCCCGAACGGGACATATGCAGATACGCAGTATTTT

V gene: TRBV29-1
J gene: TRBJ2-5
clone size: -
D gene: TRBD1
CDR3 protein: CSVDIRAGGETQYF
CDR3 DNA: TGCAGCGTTGATATAAGGGCAGGGGGAGAGACCCAGTACTTC

V gene: TRBV12-3/TRBV12-4
J gene: TRBJ2-2
clone size: -
D gene: TRBD1
CDR3 protein: CASSSQGSGELFF
CDR3 DNA: TGTGCCAGCAGTTCACAGGGGTCCGGGGAGCTGTTTTTT

V gene: TRBV18
J gene: TRBJ1-4
clone size: -
D gene: TRBD1
CDR3 protein: CASSPLGQGTSEKLFF
CDR3 DNA: TGTGCCAGCTCACCACTCGGACAGGGGACTAGTGAAAAACTGTTTTTT

V gene: TRBV11-2
J gene: TRBJ2-3
clone size: -
D gene: -
CDR3 protein: CASSLDRYGDTQYF
CDR3 DNA: TGTGCCAGCAGCTTAGATCGATACGGGGATACGCAGTATTTT

V gene: TRBV4-3
J gene: TRBJ1-1
clone size: -
D gene: -
CDR3 protein: CASSQDRWQGHSNTEAFF
CDR3 DNA: TGCGCCAGCAGCCAAGATCGTTGGCAGGGACATAGCAACACTGAAGCTTTCTTT

V gene: TRBV19
J gene: TRBJ1-2
clone size: -
D gene: -
CDR3 protein: CASSIELGSRGRYTF
CDR3 DNA: TGTGCCAGTAGTATAGAGCTGGGGAGCAGGGGTCGCTACACCTTC

V gene: TRBV15
J gene: TRBJ2-5
clone size: -
D gene: -
CDR3 protein: CATSRDSGGDGWTQYF
CDR3 DNA: TGTGCCACCAGCAGAGATTCTGGGGGCGACGGTTGGACCCAGTACTTC

V gene: TRBV7-2
J gene: TRBJ1-5
clone size: -
D gene: TRBD1
CDR3 protein: CASSYTGGGNQPQHF
CDR3 DNA: TGTGCCAGCAGCTACACAGGGGGAGGCAATCAGCCCCAGCATTTT

V gene: TRBV4-1
J gene: TRBJ2-7
clone size: -
D gene: TRBD2
CDR3 protein: CASSQESTSGMYEQYF
CDR3 DNA: TGCGCCAGCAGCCAGGAGAGTACTAGCGGGATGTACGAGCAGTACTTC

V gene: TRBV28
J gene: TRBJ1-2
clone size: once
D gene: TRBD1
CDR3 protein: CATLRGTAINGYTF
CDR3 DNA: TGTGCCACCCTCCGCGGGACAGCTATTAATGGCTACACCTTC

V gene: TRBV6-1
J gene: TRBJ1-4
clone size: -
D gene: -
CDR3 protein: CASSGGGGEGREKLFF
CDR3 DNA: TGTGCCAGCAGTGGGGGCGGGGGCGAAGGTCGGGAAAAACTGTTTTTT

V gene: TRBV6-6
J gene: TRBJ1-2
clone size: -
D gene: -
CDR3 protein: CASSYLIVTGDRDGYGYTF
CDR3 DNA: TGTGCCAGCAGCTATCTCATCGTTACGGGGGATCGTGACGGCTATGGCTACACCTTC

V gene: TRBV27
J gene: TRBJ1-1
clone size: -
D gene: TRBD1
CDR3 protein: CASSFGQGHTEAFF
CDR3 DNA: TGTGCCAGCAGTTTTGGACAGGGCCACACTGAAGCTTTCTTT

V gene: TRBV10-1
J gene: TRBJ2-1
clone size: -
D gene: -
CDR3 protein: CASSDFAGSSYNEQFF
CDR3 DNA: TGCGCCAGCAGTGATTTCGCGGGATCCTCCTACAATGAGCAGTTCTTC

V gene: TRBV27
J gene: TRBJ1-5
clone size: once
D gene: TRBD1
CDR3 protein: CASSSLRQGAPGNQPQHF
CDR3 DNA: TGTGCCAGCAGTTCCCTCCGACAGGGGGCGCCGGGGAATCAGCCCCAGCATTTT

V gene: TRBV11-2
J gene: TRBJ1-4
clone size: -
D gene: TRBD1
CDR3 protein: CASSLSTGGYEKLFF
CDR3 DNA: TGTGCCAGCAGCTTATCGACAGGGGGGTATGAAAAACTGTTTTTT

V gene: TRBV10-1
J gene: TRBJ1-1
clone size: few
D gene: TRBD1
CDR3 protein: CASSETGTGGNTEAFF
CDR3 DNA: TGCGCCAGCAGTGAAACCGGGACAGGGGGAAACACTGAAGCTTTCTTT

V gene: TRBV3-1/TRBV3-2
J gene: TRBJ1-5
clone size: -
D gene: -
CDR3 protein: CASSQGLSGFGQPQHF
CDR3 DNA: TGTGCCAGCAGCCAAGGTCTCTCAGGGTTTGGCCAGCCCCAGCATTTT

V gene: TRBV4-1
J gene: TRBJ2-7
clone size: -
D gene: -
CDR3 protein: CASSPSSSYEQYF
CDR3 DNA: TGCGCCAGCAGCCCCTCTTCCAGCTACGAGCAGTACTTC

V gene: TRBV6-5
J gene: TRBJ1-2
clone size: -
D gene: TRBD1
CDR3 protein: CASKGTGGVGGYTF
CDR3 DNA: TGTGCCAGCAAGGGGACAGGGGGCGTTGGGGGCTACACCTTC

V gene: TRBV27
J gene: TRBJ2-3
clone size: -
D gene: TRBD1
CDR3 protein: CASSSRTGADTQYF
CDR3 DNA: TGTGCCAGCAGTTCACGGACAGGGGCAGATACGCAGTATTTT

V gene: TRBV18
J gene: TRBJ1-1
clone size: once
D gene: TRBD1
CDR3 protein: CASSPDRGLMNTEAFF
CDR3 DNA: TGTGCCAGCTCACCGGACAGGGGACTAATGAACACTGAAGCTTTCTTT

V gene: TRBV12-3/TRBV12-4
J gene: TRBJ2-3
clone size: -
D gene: TRBD1
CDR3 protein: CASSQDRADTQYF
CDR3 DNA: TGTGCCAGCAGCCAGGACAGGGCCGATACGCAGTATTTT

V gene: TRBV4-1
J gene: TRBJ1-2
clone size: few
D gene: -
CDR3 protein: CASSQENGPYGYTF
CDR3 DNA: TGCGCCAGCAGCCAAGAAAATGGGCCGTATGGCTACACCTTC